What follows are 32 T cell receptor beta chains derived from one specimen sequenced in a study of T-cell reconstitution after alpha-beta-depleted transplantation in children. TCRbeta library construction was performed incorporating unique molecular identifiers. TCRdb used MiXCR to reprocess the PCR reads, holding one entry per CDR3 protein. The table includes a few hundred thousand distinct CDR3 sequences, approximately 7% detected once. The specimen was PBMCs, collected before TCRalphabeta/CD19-depleted stem cell transplant. These TCRs come from a boy under 10 years old with acute lymphoblastic leukemia, due to receive a stem cell transplant.

This clonotype was recorded at least ten times. The chain links TRBV28 to TRBJ2-1; D is possibly TRBD2 (5 bases). Germline assignment: CDR1 MDHEN and CDR2 SYDVKM. With 5 bases removed from V and 6 bases from J, the gap between germline ends came to 20 bases. This CDR3 is built from 16 residues. Here the CDR3 DNA reads TGTGCCAGCAGTGGAGGCCAATGGACGACATCCAATGAGCAGTTCTTC. This codes for CASSGGQWTTSNEQFF.

The rearrangement joins TRBV11-2 to TRBJ2-1, with 15 positions matching TRBD2. The CDR3 runs to 19 residues. Germline-derived CDR1 and CDR2 are SGHAT and FQNNGV. V lost 3 bases and J lost 0; bases outside the gene matches: 6. The CDR3 DNA reads as TGTGCCAGCAGCTTGTGGGGGACTAGCGGGGGGAGCTCCTACAATGAGCAGTTCTTC. Its translation: CASSLWGTSGGSSYNEQFF.

This clonotype was observed a few times. CDR3 region: CASSLVAGAHSYEQYF. The DNA for the CDR3 is TGTGCCAGCAGCTTAGTAGCAGGGGCCCACTCCTACGAGCAGTACTTC. J is TRBJ2-7 and V is TRBV7-9, with D possibly TRBD1 on 6 matching bases. CDR1 and CDR2 from the germline V gene are SEHNR and FQNEAQ (reference sequence). The V end was cut by 1 base, the J end by 0 bases, with 13 bases between. The CDR3 totals 16 residues.

V gene TRBV20-1 combines with J gene TRBJ2-3; D unresolved. Trimming removed 0 bases at V and 0 bases at J, with 10 bases between. CDR1 and CDR2 from the germline V gene are DFQATT and SNEGSKA (reference sequence). The CDR3 is 15 residues long. CDR3 nucleotides: TGCAGTGCTAGAGATTTGGCTAGAAGCACAGATACGCAGTATTTT. Protein product: CSARDLARSTDTQYF.

In this sample, this clonotype turned up many times. The chain carries TRBV7-2 and TRBJ2-7, with 12 bases matching TRBD1. The CDR3 has 14 amino acids. After removal of 5 bases from V and 6 bases from J, the junction contained 5 bases not matched to a gene. Per germline, CDR1 SGHTA and CDR2 FQGNSA. The CDR3 region is CASSLGTGGIEQYF. The CDR3 DNA is TGTGCCAGCAGCCTAGGGACAGGGGGCATCGAGCAGTACTTC.

This rearrangement joins TRBV12-3 or TRBV12-4 to TRBJ1-1, with 8 bases identical to TRBD1. V dropped 3 bases and J dropped 1; count of bases not matched to a gene: 10. CDR3 length: 17 residues. This CDR3 is CASSLRFGGTGNTEAFF. CDR3 in DNA: TGTGCCAGCAGTTTGAGGTTTGGCGGGACAGGGAACACTGAAGCTTTCTTT.

This clonotype was seen repeatedly, ten times or more. The genes are TRBV27 and TRBJ2-7; a possible D gene is TRBD1 (5 bases). Germline V gives CDR1 MNHEY, CDR2 SMNVEV (reference sequence). CDR3 length equals 15 residues. Trimming removed 3 bases at V and 0 bases at J, with 12 bases between. Here the CDR3 DNA reads TGTGCCAGCAGTTTCGGGCAGGGATCCTCCTACGAGCAGTACTTC. It is translated as CASSFGQGSSYEQYF.

The chain couples TRBV7-9 to TRBJ1-4; D perhaps matches TRBD1 (6 bases). This CDR3 spans 14 amino acids. Trimming took 3 bases from V and 8 from J, leaving 13 bases between them. CDR1 is SEHNR, CDR2 FQNEAQ, per germline (reference sequence). The CDR3 sequence is CASSLEQGPEKLFF. The CDR3 nucleotides read TGTGCCAGCAGCTTGGAACAGGGCCCCGAAAAACTGTTTTTT.

The CDR3 coding sequence is TGTGCCAGCAGCGTCTACGCTAGCGGGAACTCCTACGAGCAGTACTTC. Translating it yields CASSVYASGNSYEQYF. This chain joins TRBV13 and TRBJ2-7, with 9 nucleotides matching TRBD2. After removal of 5 bases from V and 0 bases from J, the junction contained 8 bases not matched to a gene. Germline V gene data show CDR1 as PRHDT and CDR2 as FYEKMQ (reference sequence). The CDR3 totals 16 residues.

V is TRBV2 and J is TRBJ2-1; D is perhaps TRBD2 (5 bases). Trimming stripped 6 bases from V and 6 bases from J, with 9 bases between. The length of the CDR3 is 12 residues. Germline values: CDR1 SNHLY, CDR2 FYNNEI. The CDR3 is CASRGLVNEQFF. The CDR3 DNA follows: TGTGCCAGCAGAGGACTGGTCAATGAGCAGTTCTTC.

This clonotype was seen more than once but under ten times. The CDR3: CASSWTSGGAAEQYF. The CDR3 bases are TGTGCCAGCAGTTGGACTAGCGGGGGGGCCGCCGAGCAGTACTTC. This rearrangement joins TRBV6-5 to TRBJ2-7, with 15 bases lining up with TRBD2. Germline-derived CDR1 and CDR2 are MNHEY and SVGAGI. V shed 4 bases and J 6 bases; nucleotides not matched to a gene: 4. The CDR3 runs to 15 residues.

This clonotype was recorded at least ten times. The chain has TRBV29-1 and TRBJ2-3; D not resolved. V lost 4 bases, J lost 4 bases, and 15 bases lay in between. CDR3 size: 14 residues. The germline V gene has CDR1 SQVTM and CDR2 ANQGSEA. The CDR3 DNA is TGCAGCGTTGGGCACTCCAGCAGCCCAGATACGCAGTATTTT. Translating it yields CSVGHSSSPDTQYF.

This chain uses TRBV6-1 with TRBJ2-5; 7 bases align to TRBD2. The CDR3 covers 14 residues. Trimming cost V 6 bases and J 6 bases; bases outside gene matches: 10. Per the germline V gene, CDR1 is MNHNS and CDR2 is SASEGT. The CDR3 bases are TGTGCCAGCAGCCTTAGCGGGTTTTCCCAGACCCAGTACTTC. Translation gives CASSLSGFSQTQYF.

This clonotype was recorded many times. The V and J genes are TRBV28 and TRBJ2-7; D ambiguous. Trimming removed 4 bases at V and 0 bases at J, with 10 bases between. This CDR3 is 14 amino acids long. CDR1 is MDHEN, CDR2 SYDVKM, per germline. The CDR3 region has the DNA TGTGCCAGCAGTTCCACCTTTAGCTCCTACGAGCAGTACTTC. Its translation is CASSSTFSSYEQYF.

This clonotype has ten or more counts. The chain employs TRBV28 and TRBJ2-7; the D gene is possibly TRBD2 (5 bases). Per germline, CDR1 MDHEN and CDR2 SYDVKM. This CDR3 region has 14 residues. Trimming took off 5 bases at V and 6 bases at J, with 17 bases between the two ends. CDR3 sequence: CASSPPRGNGEQYF. As DNA, the CDR3 is TGTGCCAGCAGTCCCCCCCGGGGAAACGGCGAGCAGTACTTC.

This clonotype was observed many times. J is TRBJ2-1 and V is TRBV28; perhaps TRBD1 as D (7 bases). Germline V gives CDR1 MDHEN, CDR2 SYDVKM. This CDR3 spans 12 amino acids. Trimming stripped 3 bases from V and 9 bases from J, with 9 bases between. CDR3: CASSFQGGEQFF. CDR3 in DNA: TGTGCCAGCAGTTTCCAGGGGGGTGAGCAGTTCTTC.

Many counts were recorded for this clonotype. The chain recombines TRBV4-3 with TRBJ2-7; a weak D match, TRBD2 (6 bases). Germline V gene data show CDR1 as LGHNA and CDR2 as YSLEER. The CDR3 contains 14 residues. Trimming took off 3 bases at V and 2 bases at J, with 11 bases between the two ends. The CDR3 here is CASSQSGGTYEQYF. The CDR3 bases are TGCGCCAGCAGCCAGTCCGGGGGAACCTACGAGCAGTACTTC.

This clonotype appeared many times. The genes are TRBV11-2 and TRBJ1-1, with no clear D. From germline, CDR1 is SGHAT and CDR2 FQNNGV. CDR3 size: 12 residues. V lost 2 bases to trimming and J lost 11 bases, with 12 bases between them. The chain's CDR3 is CASSLNGRRAFF. CDR3 bases: TGTGCCAGCAGCTTAAACGGGCGGAGGGCTTTCTTT.

This clonotype was counted ten times or more. The chain is built from TRBV6-5 and TRBJ1-5, with a possible D match to TRBD1 (5 bases). Per the germline V gene, CDR1 is MNHEY and CDR2 is SVGAGI. Trimming took off 8 bases at V and 5 bases at J, with 16 bases between the two ends. The CDR3 runs 14 residues. Here the CDR3 reads CASAPGWPHQPQHF. CDR3 DNA sequence: TGTGCCAGCGCCCCAGGGTGGCCCCATCAGCCCCAGCATTTT.

This clonotype came up many times. The CDR3 loop reads CASRRFNEQYF. CDR3 DNA: TGTGCCAGCAGGCGGTTTAACGAGCAGTACTTC. The chain combines TRBV27 with TRBJ2-7; D is unclear. The CDR3 has 11 residues. The germline V gene has CDR1 MNHEY and CDR2 SMNVEV (reference sequence). V gave up 6 bases and J gave up 5 bases, with 8 bases separating them.

This clonotype occurred many times. V usage is TRBV28 and J usage is TRBJ2-3, with 11 bases fitting TRBD2. V was clipped by 6 bases and J by 6 bases; unmatched bases: 14. The CDR3 is 17 amino acids. CDR1 is MDHEN, CDR2 SYDVKM, per germline. The CDR3 DNA reads as TGTGCCAGCAGCCAACCTTTCGCACTAGCGGGAGCCGATACGCAGTATTTT. Its translation is CASSQPFALAGADTQYF. Filled out from reference TRBV28 and TRBJ2-3, the complete variable domain reads DVKVTQSSRYLVKRTGEKVFLECVQDMDHENMFWYRQDPGLGLRLIYFSYDVKMKEKGDIPEGYSVSREKKERFSLILESASTNQTSMYLCASSQPFALAGADTQYFGPGTRLTVL.

V is TRBV5-1 and J is TRBJ1-1; D is uncertain. Looked up from germline, CDR1 is SGHRS and CDR2 is YFSETQ. Trimming took 4 bases from V and 6 from J, leaving 7 bases between them. CDR3 length: 11 amino acids. CDR3 residues: CASSGGPEAFF. The CDR3 coding sequence is TGCGCCAGCAGCGGTGGGCCTGAAGCTTTCTTT.

This clonotype appeared a few times. The chain uses TRBV2 and TRBJ2-5; 7 bases match TRBD2. The junction had 0 bases not matched to a gene; V was cut back by 1 base and J by 1 base. CDR3 length: 14 residues. Germline CDR1 reads SNHLY; CDR2 reads FYNNEI. CDR3 in amino acids: CASSEGGGQETQYF. CDR3 DNA: TGTGCCAGCAGTGAAGGGGGGGGCCAAGAGACCCAGTACTTC.

Turning to this clonotype: The missing conserved phenylalanine or tryptophan at the end of this CDR3 makes a read error likely. The limits of the CDR3 on the DNA are not certain, so only TCRdb's listed CDR3 is given. The chain couples TRBV12-3 or TRBV12-4 to TRBJ2-1; the table's D gene call, TRBD2, was not cross checked with the DNA. 15 amino acids form the CDR3, both terminal residues included. This chain's CDR3 is CASSQGAGGPAFAFL.

There are many counts of this clonotype. The chain uses TRBV7-9 and TRBJ2-5; maybe TRBD2 (5 bases). Germline CDR1 reads SEHNR; CDR2 reads FQNEAQ (reference sequence). The V gene lost 5 bases and the J gene lost 3 bases, with 10 bases spanning the gap. This CDR3 spans 13 amino acids. For the CDR3, the DNA is TGTGCCAGCAGCCCAACTAGTGAAGAGACCCAGTACTTC. It yields the protein CASSPTSEETQYF.

The CDR3 DNA reads as TGTGCCAGCAGCTTCTCTTTCGGGGAGACGAACACCGGGGAGCTGTTTTTT. It translates to CASSFSFGETNTGELFF. This chain links TRBV11-3 with TRBJ2-2, with D maybe TRBD2 (5 bases). The CDR3 extends over 17 amino acids. Germline V gives CDR1 SGHNT, CDR2 YENEEA. V lost 3 bases and J 0 bases, leaving 14 bases between the germline ends.

This clonotype came up many times. The chain couples TRBV15 to TRBJ2-5; 13 bases agree with TRBD2. CDR3 length equals 16 residues. The germline CDR1 and CDR2 sequences are LNHNV and YYDKDF (reference sequence). The ends lost 2 bases at V and 5 bases at J; junction bases unmatched: 5. The CDR3 loop is CATSRLLAGGPETQYF. Written as DNA, the CDR3 is TGTGCCACCAGCAGATTACTAGCGGGGGGGCCGGAGACCCAGTACTTC. Variable domain in full (rest from reference TRBV15 and TRBJ2-5): DAMVIQNPRYQVTQFGKPVTLSCSQTLNHNVMYWYQQKSSQAPKLLFHYYDKDFNNEADTPDNFQSRRPNTSFCFLDIRSPGLGDTAMYLCATSRLLAGGPETQYFGPGTRLLVL.

There are many counts of this clonotype. The chain is built from TRBV12-3 or TRBV12-4 and TRBJ1-6; TRBD1 is a possible D gene (5 bases). The CDR3 is 16 amino acids. The V gene lost 7 bases and the J gene lost 8 bases, with 21 bases spanning the gap. CDR3 sequence (DNA): TGTGCCAGCACCCTCGCAACGGGGGGAATAGATTCACCCCTCCACTTT. As protein: CASTLATGGIDSPLHF.

This sequence joins TRBV28 and TRBJ1-6; TRBD1 agrees at 7 bases. Germline V lookup: CDR1 MDHEN, CDR2 SYDVKM. V shed 8 bases, J shed 9 bases, and the junction held 10 bases outside the gene matches. The CDR3 is 14 residues long. Written as DNA, the CDR3 is TGTGCCAGCGCCTTACAGGGGATGAGTTCACCCCTCCACTTT. Its protein is CASALQGMSSPLHF.

This clonotype has at least ten counts. The gene calls are TRBV29-1 and TRBJ2-7, with 9 positions matching TRBD2. Germline CDR1 SQVTM, CDR2 ANQGSEA. The CDR3 is 15 amino acids. V lost 7 bases to trimming and J lost 5 bases; unmatched junction nucleotides: 15. The CDR3 DNA sequence: TGCAGCGCTCTGTACCCTGGCGGGAGGGCCCACGAGCAGTACTTC. Protein product: CSALYPGGRAHEQYF.

The J gene is TRBJ1-1, the V gene TRBV28, with D tentatively TRBD1 (5 bases). V lost 1 base, J lost 3 bases, and 15 bases lay in between. Germline CDR1 and CDR2: MDHEN and SYDVKM. The CDR3 covers 16 residues. CDR3 in amino acids: CASSLLMRQWDTEAFF. Written as DNA, the CDR3 is TGTGCCAGCAGTTTATTGATGAGACAGTGGGACACTGAAGCTTTCTTT. Full variable domain (rest looked up from reference TRBV28 and TRBJ1-1): DVKVTQSSRYLVKRTGEKVFLECVQDMDHENMFWYRQDPGLGLRLIYFSYDVKMKEKGDIPEGYSVSREKKERFSLILESASTNQTSMYLCASSLLMRQWDTEAFFGQGTRLTVV.

This clonotype was found many times. J is TRBJ2-7 and V is TRBV10-3, with D unresolved. Trimming pared 0 bases from V and 3 bases from J, leaving 3 bases between. CDR1 ENHRY and CDR2 SYGVKD come from the germline V gene. CDR3 length: 12 amino acids. The CDR3 nucleotides are TGTGCCATCAGTGAGTCGATCTACGAGCAGTACTTC. It translates to CAISESIYEQYF.